This is a list of T cell receptor beta chains from one sample in a study of T cell responses to AZD1222 COVID-19 vaccine. Data came from immunoSEQ multiplex PCR; TCRdb stores just in-frame clones and leaves some out. The sample lists approximately 150,000 clones, around 93% occurring once. The sample here was peripheral blood, taken on day 0 of AZD1222 vaccination. The receptor source for this set is an adult in good health. Each CDR3 is given with its conserved first and last residue. A D gene is named only where the DNA matches it firmly. Where a row states a size, it is once, few, many or the class of an expanded clone; other rows omit it.

d_call clone_size j_call v_call cdr3_aa cdr3_nt
TRBD2 NA TRBJ2-1 TRBV6-5 CASRLAGVPYNEQFF TGTGCCAGCAGGCTAGCGGGGGTCCCCTACAATGAGCAGTTCTTC
TRBD2 once TRBJ2-6 TRBV6-2/TRBV6-3 CASSPWGGAGANVLTF TGTGCCAGCAGTCCGTGGGGGGGTGCTGGGGCCAACGTCCTGACTTTC
TRBD2 NA TRBJ2-3 TRBV4-1 CASSQVVSGATDTQYF TGCGCCAGCAGCCAAGTTGTAAGCGGGGCTACAGATACGCAGTATTTT
NA NA TRBJ2-1 TRBV13 CASTHRGPFTYEQFF TGTGCCAGCACCCACCGGGGCCCTTTCACATATGAGCAGTTCTTC
NA NA TRBJ1-5 TRBV4-1 CASTPGEGEALKPQHF TGCGCCAGCACCCCTGGGGAGGGGGAGGCGTTGAAGCCCCAGCATTTT
NA NA TRBJ1-2 TRBV28 CASSGGAANGYTF TGTGCCAGCAGCGGGGGGGCGGCGAACGGCTACACCTTC
TRBD2 NA TRBJ2-3 TRBV5-4 CASSPESGGTDTQYF TGTGCCAGCAGCCCGGAGAGCGGGGGCACAGATACGCAGTATTTT
NA NA TRBJ1-1 TRBV7-2 CASSLDRVMNTEAFF TGTGCCAGCAGCTTAGACAGAGTAATGAACACTGAAGCTTTCTTT
NA NA TRBJ1-1 TRBV6-6 CASSSHLSGEAFF TGTGCCAGCAGTTCCCACCTCTCGGGGGAAGCTTTCTTT
TRBD1 NA TRBJ1-2 TRBV5-5 CASSLQGASYGYTF TGTGCCAGCAGCCTGCAGGGGGCGAGCTATGGCTACACCTTC
TRBD2 NA TRBJ2-1 TRBV19 CASSPLLAGGSDEQFF TGTGCCAGTAGTCCCCTACTAGCGGGGGGGAGCGATGAGCAGTTCTTC
NA NA TRBJ2-2 TRBV5-8 CASSLGGIRELFF TGTGCCAGCAGCTTGGGAGGGATAAGGGAGCTGTTTTTT
NA NA TRBJ2-7 TRBV4-1 CASSPSWDFSYEQYF TGCGCCAGCAGTCCAAGTTGGGACTTCTCCTACGAGCAGTACTTC
NA NA TRBJ1-4 TRBV29-1 CSASSQGEKLFF TGCAGCGCCTCAAGCCAGGGTGAAAAACTGTTTTTT
NA NA TRBJ1-3 TRBV28 CASSLWISGPGNTIYF TGTGCCAGCAGTTTATGGATCTCAGGCCCTGGAAACACCATATATTTT
NA NA TRBJ1-2 TRBV24-1 CATSETQFYGYTF TGTGCCACCAGTGAAACACAATTCTATGGCTACACCTTC
TRBD1 NA TRBJ1-6 TRBV5-1 CASSLAQGQHSPLHF TGCGCCAGCAGCTTGGCGCAGGGACAGCATTCACCCCTCCACTTT
NA once TRBJ1-3 TRBV4-1 CASSQAAGGNTIYF TGCGCCAGCAGCCAAGCGGCGGGAGGAAACACCATATATTTT
NA NA TRBJ2-1 TRBV7-9 CASSLGVIDEQFF TGTGCCAGCAGCTTAGGGGTAATCGATGAGCAGTTCTTC
NA NA TRBJ2-2 TRBV5-1 CASTSAGPPTGELFF TGCGCCAGCACTTCTGCGGGACCCCCCACCGGGGAGCTGTTTTTT
TRBD2 NA TRBJ2-7 TRBV5-1 CASSGKAGKNEQYF TGCGCCAGCAGCGGAAAAGCGGGGAAGAACGAGCAGTACTTC
TRBD2 NA TRBJ2-1 TRBV27 CASSPRTSGGYNEQFF TGTGCCAGCAGTCCTCGGACTAGCGGGGGATACAATGAGCAGTTCTTC
NA NA TRBJ1-1 TRBV18 CASSPRQSMNTEAFF TGTGCCAGCTCCCCCCGACAGTCCATGAACACTGAAGCTTTCTTT
TRBD2 NA TRBJ2-7 TRBV28 CASSYSGTTHGQYF TGTGCCAGCAGTTATAGCGGGACGACGCACGGGCAGTACTTC
NA NA TRBJ1-1 TRBV27 CASSLLHPQGFGTEAFF TGTGCCAGCAGTTTATTGCACCCTCAGGGATTCGGGACTGAAGCTTTCTTT
TRBD2 NA TRBJ2-3 TRBV28 CASSRGLAGVADTQYF TGTGCCAGCAGCCGCGGACTAGCGGGAGTGGCAGATACGCAGTATTTT
NA NA TRBJ2-7 TRBV24-1 CATSGRDRAYEQYF TGTGCCACCAGTGGCCGGGACCGCGCCTACGAGCAGTACTTC
NA NA TRBJ1-4 TRBV11-2 CASSFTPGSSNEKLFF TGTGCCAGCAGCTTCACGCCCGGGAGCTCGAATGAAAAACTGTTTTTT
TRBD2 NA TRBJ2-2 TRBV7-2 CASSFPRGSTGELFF TGTGCCAGCAGCTTCCCGCGGGGGAGCACCGGGGAGCTGTTTTTT
NA NA TRBJ1-2 TRBV19 CASSILKGNDGYTF TGTGCCAGTAGTATCCTTAAGGGTAATGATGGCTACACCTTC
TRBD1 NA TRBJ2-4 TRBV28 CASSSLTGIAKNIQYF TGTGCCAGCAGCTCTCTGACAGGGATAGCCAAAAACATTCAGTACTTC
TRBD1 NA TRBJ1-2 TRBV25-1 CASSRTGVLPYGYTF TGTGCCAGCAGTAGAACAGGGGTCCTGCCCTATGGCTACACCTTC
NA NA TRBJ1-1 TRBV10-2 CASSEPVNTEAFF TGCGCCAGCAGTGAGCCGGTTAACACTGAAGCTTTCTTT
NA NA TRBJ1-6 TRBV21-1 CASSRLWTGGRNNSPLHF TGTGCCAGCAGCAGGCTATGGACAGGGGGCCGGAATAATTCACCCCTCCACTTT
NA NA TRBJ1-1 TRBV7-9 CASSLGGLMNTEAFF TGTGCCAGCAGCTTAGGGGGACTTATGAACACTGAAGCTTTCTTT
TRBD2 NA TRBJ2-4 TRBV4-1 CASSQVAGGTKNIQYF TGCGCCAGCAGCCAAGTAGCGGGGGGCACCAAAAACATTCAGTACTTC
TRBD1 NA TRBJ1-3 TRBV2 CASGYHRGRSGNTIYF TGTGCCAGCGGCTATCACAGGGGCAGGTCTGGAAACACCATATATTTT
TRBD1 NA TRBJ1-1 TRBV28 CASSPGQGTPTEAFF TGTGCCAGCAGTCCCGGACAGGGGACCCCCACTGAAGCTTTCTTT
NA NA TRBJ1-4 TRBV18 CASSPLTGKTNEKLFF TGTGCCAGCTCACCCCTAACAGGGAAAACTAATGAAAAACTGTTTTTT
NA NA TRBJ1-1 TRBV7-9 CASAGGATGWNTEAFF TGTGCCAGCGCCGGGGGGGCCACAGGGTGGAACACTGAAGCTTTCTTT
NA NA TRBJ1-6 TRBV2 CASSSPNRGHLNSPLHF TGTGCCAGCAGTTCCCCGAATAGAGGACACCTAAATTCACCCCTCCACTTT
NA NA TRBJ1-1 TRBV28 CASRPQPGKVVTEAFF TGTGCCAGCAGGCCCCAACCGGGTAAGGTGGTCACTGAAGCTTTCTTT
TRBD1 NA TRBJ1-1 TRBV30 CAWSTGGNTEAFF TGTGCCTGGAGTACAGGGGGGAACACTGAAGCTTTCTTT
TRBD1 once TRBJ1-5 TRBV15 CATSDRVREPQHF TGTGCCACCTCCGACAGGGTCAGGGAGCCCCAGCATTTT
TRBD1 NA TRBJ1-2 TRBV7-2 CASSLGGTGGRYGYTF TGTGCCAGCAGCTTAGGGGGGACAGGGGGCCGATATGGCTACACCTTC
NA NA TRBJ1-6 TRBV5-6 CASSFQNSPLHF TGTGCCAGCAGCTTTCAGAATTCACCCCTCCACTTT
NA NA TRBJ2-1 TRBV7-3 CASSSGRERANEQFF TGTGCCAGCAGCTCCGGACGGGAAAGGGCCAATGAGCAGTTCTTC
NA NA TRBJ2-7 TRBV15 CATSRDLYGTYEQYF TGTGCCACCAGCAGAGATCTTTACGGAACCTACGAGCAGTACTTC
NA NA TRBJ1-2 TRBV6-5 CASSYSIAGRGYGYTF TGTGCCAGCAGTTACTCGATTGCCGGCAGGGGATATGGCTACACCTTC
TRBD1 NA TRBJ1-3 TRBV12-3/TRBV12-4 CASSTGAGNTIYF TGTGCCAGCAGCACAGGGGCAGGAAACACCATATATTTT